The entry that follows covers one T cell receptor (beta chain) sequence. The germline V gene encodes CDR1 SNHLY and CDR2 FYNNEI. Trimming took 8 bases from V and 5 from J, leaving 22 bases between them. The length of the CDR3 is 16 residues. A FACSAria was used to sort CD4+ and CD8+ T cells. These cells came from PBMCs. These data come from a study of CD8+ T cells in alopecia areata. Sequencing templates came from extracted RNA that was reverse transcribed into cDNA. Libraries were prepared by immunoSEQ multiplex PCR; TCRdb keeps only in-frame clonotypes and omits some of them. The table has 130,000 to 150,000 clones, approximately 50% seen once.

The source was CD4+ T cells sorted from blood, collected at week 0. This TCR was sampled from a human donor with alopecia areata. This sequence joins TRBV2 and TRBJ2-1, with D maybe TRBD2 (6 bases). DNA of the CDR3: TGTGCCAGCGGATGGGAGGCCCGAGGCACTCACAATGAGCAGTTCTTC. The encoded protein is CASGWEARGTHNEQFF.